These T cell receptor beta chains were read from a single sample in a study of beta chain features in type 1 diabetes. TCRdb's copy holds only in-frame clones and misses some; the assay was immunoSEQ multiplex PCR. The repertoire holds about 340,000 clones, approximately 8% seen once, with roughly 0.44% in the top ten. Sequencing used central memory CD4+ T cells from blood. The receptor set was obtained from a woman younger than 35 in good health. CDR3s include the opening cysteine and the closing phenylalanine or tryptophan. The order of the fields is V gene, D gene, J gene, clone size, CDR3 protein, CDR3 DNA. D genes are given only for firm matches. Some rows mark clone size as missing; the rest say once, few, many or name a class of expanded clone.

>TRBV7-2|TRBD1|TRBJ2-7|few
CASSLAPGDSYYEQYF
TGTGCCAGCAGCTTAGCCCCTGGGGACAGCTACTACGAGCAGTACTTC
>TRBV5-1|NA|TRBJ1-1|NA
CASTSPDGNTEAFF
TGCGCCAGCACCTCTCCGGACGGGAACACTGAAGCTTTCTTT
>TRBV2|NA|TRBJ1-4|few
CASSDQRGNEKLFF
TGTGCCAGCAGTGACCAGCGTGGTAATGAAAAACTGTTTTTT
>TRBV19|NA|TRBJ1-5|NA
CASRLSASGPQHF
TGTGCCAGTAGACTAAGCGCCTCCGGGCCCCAGCATTTT
>TRBV6-5|NA|TRBJ2-2|few
CASSAAGSGTGELFF
TGTGCCAGCAGTGCGGCAGGGTCCGGCACCGGGGAGCTGTTTTTT
>TRBV7-3|NA|TRBJ2-6|NA
CASSLGPGRGSGANVLTF
TGTGCCAGCAGCTTGGGACCCGGTCGGGGCTCTGGGGCCAACGTCCTGACTTTC
>TRBV5-6|TRBD1|TRBJ2-1|few
CASSFLSRQGYEQFF
TGTGCCAGCAGCTTTCTATCGAGACAGGGTTATGAGCAGTTCTTC
>TRBV2|NA|TRBJ2-1|NA
CASSSTNEQFF
TGTGCCAGCAGTAGCACAAATGAGCAGTTCTTC
>TRBV9|NA|TRBJ2-1|many
CASSVVDSAGKQFF
TGTGCCAGCAGCGTAGTGGATAGCGCGGGGAAACAGTTCTTC
>TRBV2|NA|TRBJ2-3|NA
CASSEDGGTDTQYF
TGTGCCAGCAGTGAAGACGGAGGCACAGATACGCAGTATTTT
>TRBV4-3|NA|TRBJ2-4|many
CASSWDSGPKNIQYF
TGCGCCAGCAGTTGGGATTCTGGGCCCAAAAACATTCAGTACTTC
>TRBV29-1|NA|TRBJ2-1|few
CSVERSYSYNEQFF
TGCAGCGTTGAAAGGTCCTACTCCTACAATGAGCAGTTCTTC
>TRBV19|TRBD1|TRBJ1-5|many
CASRTGGNQPQHF
TGTGCCAGTCGGACAGGGGGCAATCAGCCCCAGCATTTT
>TRBV7-2|NA|TRBJ2-5|NA
CASSLVSSVKETQYF
TGTGCCAGCAGCTTAGTCTCTTCGGTTAAAGAGACCCAGTACTTC
>TRBV28|TRBD1|TRBJ2-7|NA
CASSRTPGQSYEQYF
TGTGCCAGCAGTCGAACACCGGGACAGAGCTACGAGCAGTACTTC
>TRBV7-9|NA|TRBJ2-1|NA
CASSLFELASSEQFF
TGTGCCAGCAGCTTATTCGAGCTAGCTTCGAGTGAGCAGTTCTTC
>TRBV4-2|TRBD2|TRBJ2-1|many
CASSQGLAGTAYNEQFF
TGTGCCAGCAGCCAGGGACTAGCGGGTACCGCCTACAATGAGCAGTTCTTC
>TRBV29-1|NA|TRBJ2-2|NA
CSVRVRAVTGELFF
TGCAGCGTCCGAGTCAGGGCTGTAACCGGGGAGCTGTTTTTT
>TRBV5-1|NA|TRBJ2-2|many
CASSLGAINTGELFF
TGCGCCAGCAGCTTAGGGGCCATTAACACCGGGGAGCTGTTTTTT
>TRBV7-9|TRBD2|TRBJ2-6|NA
CASSFMGLAVNSGANVLTF
TGTGCCAGCAGCTTCATGGGACTAGCGGTTAACTCTGGGGCCAACGTCCTGACTTTC
>TRBV6-6|NA|TRBJ2-7|NA
CASSYGTSYEQYF
TGTGCCAGCAGTTACGGTACTTCCTACGAGCAGTACTTC
>TRBV25-1|NA|TRBJ2-3|few
CASSADRTVTDTQYF
TGTGCCAGCAGTGCAGACAGGACTGTCACAGATACGCAGTATTTT
>TRBV2|NA|TRBJ2-7|few
CASSGPPVYEQYF
TGTGCCAGCAGTGGGCCACCCGTATACGAGCAGTACTTC
>TRBV5-1|NA|TRBJ1-1|NA
CASSPPGGGNTEAFF
TGCGCCAGCAGCCCACCTGGAGGGGGTAACACTGAAGCTTTCTTT
>TRBV4-3|NA|TRBJ2-1|many
CASSLGPNQRDEQFF
TGCGCCAGCAGCCTGGGACCAAATCAGCGCGATGAGCAGTTCTTC
>TRBV5-1|NA|TRBJ2-7|NA
CASSLGGGYEQYF
TGCGCCAGCAGCTTGGGCGGAGGCTACGAGCAGTACTTC
>TRBV7-9|TRBD1|TRBJ1-5|NA
CASSSSQGRTQHF
TGTGCCAGCAGTTCATCACAGGGGAGGACCCAGCATTTT
>TRBV29-1|TRBD2|TRBJ2-4|NA
CSVVVILASGSLAKNIQYF
TGCAGCGTTGTGGTCATACTGGCTAGCGGGAGTTTAGCCAAAAACATTCAGTACTTC
>TRBV19|TRBD2|TRBJ2-7|many
CASSRTSGRALYEQYF
TGTGCCAGTAGCAGGACTAGCGGGAGGGCCCTCTACGAGCAGTACTTC